Below are 19 T cell receptor beta chains sequenced from a single sample in a study of T cells in women clearing cervical HPV infection. Data came from immunoSEQ multiplex PCR; TCRdb stores just in-frame clones and leaves some out. The ten top clones account for roughly 2.8%, within a sample of approximately 28,000 clones. Source material: blood buffy coat. These receptor sequences come from a woman between 18 and 75 years old with a cervical HPV16 infection that either progressed to CIN3+ or cleared (not recorded which).

Notes on this clone: The read ends 3 residues shy of where the CDR3 ends; the end is completed using the germline J gene. The chain combines TRBV19 with TRBJ2-7; a weak D match, TRBD1 (6 bases). The V end lost 6 bases, the J end lost 1 base, and 13 bases lay between the germline ends. The CDR3 spans 14 residues. Per germline, CDR1 LNHDA and CDR2 SQIVND (reference sequence). CDR3 amino acids: CASRNRQVSYEQYF. The sequenced CDR3 bases are TGTGCCAGTAGAAACAGACAGGTATCCTACGAG.

Details on this clone: From the germline J gene comes the end of the CDR3, since the read stops 3 residues before it. This chain uses TRBV7-2 with TRBJ2-7, with TRBD2 identical over 8 bases. The germline V gene has CDR1 SGHTA and CDR2 FQGNSA. Trimming at V came to 0 bases and at J to 1 base, leaving 11 bases not matched to a gene. This CDR3 contains 18 residues. The sequenced CDR3 bases are TGTGCCAGCAGCTTAGCTGTTTTGAGCGGGAGACTTTCCTACGAG. Amino acids: CASSLAVLSGRLSYE. The whole CDR3 sequence is CASSLAVLSGRLSYEQYF.

Comment on this clone: The CDR3 end lies 3 residues beyond the end of the read and is filled in from the germline J gene. The V and J genes are TRBV20-1 and TRBJ1-4; TRBD1 is a possible D gene (6 bases). Germline values: CDR1 DFQATT, CDR2 SNEGSKA (reference sequence). V lost 1 base to trimming and J lost 3 bases, with 9 bases between them. This CDR3 contains 14 residues. CDR3 region: CSARGGGANEKLFF. The CDR3 DNA, read in part, is TGCAGTGCTAGAGGGGGGGGCGCTAATGAAAAA.

For this clone: The sequence runs out 3 residues before the end of the CDR3; the remainder is reconstructed from the germline J gene. J is TRBJ2-5 and V is TRBV7-6, with D uncertain. The CDR3 covers 14 residues. Germline V gene sequence: CDR1 SGHVS, CDR2 FNYEAQ. V was shortened by 1 base and J by 6 bases, with 12 bases between the two germline ends. This chain's CDR3 is CASSLDVGLKTQYF. The sequenced CDR3 bases are TGTGCCAGCAGCTTAGATGTGGGCTTAAAGACC.

The sequenced part of the CDR3 DNA is TGTGCCAGCAGCCCAAGGACAGAGAACACCGGGGAG. This translates into CASSPRTENTGE. The full CDR3 protein is CASSPRTENTGELFF. This chain connects TRBV7-9 to TRBJ2-2; weak D call: TRBD1 (6 bases). The read terminates 3 residues before the CDR3 end, so the remaining end is supplied by the germline J gene. The V end lost 5 bases, the J end lost 1 base, and 11 bases lay between the germline ends. Looked up from germline, CDR1 is SEHNR and CDR2 is FQNEAQ (reference sequence). This CDR3 has 15 residues.

Worth noting for this clone: With the read ending 3 residues before the CDR3 end, the germline J gene is used to fill in that end. The gene calls are TRBV18 and TRBJ1-1; D is perhaps TRBD1 (5 bases). V lost 2 bases to trimming and J lost 1 base, with 14 bases between them. Germline CDR1 and CDR2: KGHSH and LQKENI. The CDR3 sequence is 16 residues long. CDR3 amino acids: CASSPGADLRNTEAFF. The DNA read from the CDR3 is TGTGCCAGCTCACCAGGGGCAGACCTCCGGAACACTGAA. The whole variable domain, filled in from reference TRBV18 and TRBJ1-1, reads NAGVMQNPRHLVRRRGQEARLRCSPMKGHSHVYWYRQLPEEGLKFMVYLQKENIIDESGMPKERFSAEFPKEGPSILRIQQVVRGDSAAYFCASSPGADLRNTEAFFGQGTRLTVV.

Turning to this clone: The sequence runs out 3 residues before the end of the CDR3; the remainder is reconstructed from the germline J gene. The chain employs TRBV5-1 and TRBJ1-1; no clear D. The V gene lost 6 bases and the J gene lost 6 bases, with 15 bases spanning the gap. Germline assignment: CDR1 SGHRS and CDR2 YFSETQ. The CDR3 extends over 13 amino acids. The sequenced CDR3 bases are TGCGCCAGCACTCTTGTCCCTCTCCCTGAA. It codes for CASTLVPLPE. The complete CDR3 protein is CASTLVPLPEAFF.

As concerns this clone: The read ends 3 residues before the CDR3 terminus; that terminus is restored from the germline J gene. The V gene is TRBV20-1, the J gene TRBJ1-1; D is unclear. Deletions cut 1 base from V and 0 bases from J, with 9 bases between. Germline V gives CDR1 DFQATT, CDR2 SNEGSKA (reference sequence). The CDR3 consists of 14 residues. Incomplete CDR3 DNA: TGCAGTGCTAGAGCAACCGGTTTGAACACTGAA. It yields the protein CSARATGLNTE. The entire CDR3 sequence reads CSARATGLNTEAFF.

Concerning this clone itself: The sequenced fragment ends 3 residues before the CDR3 boundary, so the rest is inferred from the germline J gene. The chain carries TRBV29-1 and TRBJ2-5; D is possibly TRBD2 (5 bases). The CDR3 runs 12 residues. CDR1 and CDR2 from the germline V gene are SQVTM and ANQGSEA. V lost 7 bases and J lost 2, with 11 bases in between. CDR3 DNA, as far as it was read: TGCAGCGCTCGACGGGGACAAGAGACC. Translating gives CSARRGQET. The whole CDR3 protein is CSARRGQETQYF. The full variable domain, in which reference TRBV29-1 and TRBJ2-5 provide the parts outside the CDR3, is SAVISQKPSRDICQRGTSLTIQCQVDSQVTMMFWYRQQPGQSLTLIATANQGSEATYESGFVIDKFPISRPNLTFSTLTVSNMSPEDSSIYLCSARRGQETQYFGPGTRLLVL.

Worth noting for this clone: With the read ending 3 residues before the CDR3 end, the germline J gene is used to fill in that end. This chain links TRBV20-1 with TRBJ2-1, with a tentative D call TRBD2 (5 bases). The CDR3 runs to 15 residues. V was clipped by 0 bases and J by 9 bases, with 18 bases between them. Germline CDR1 reads DFQATT; CDR2 reads SNEGSKA (reference sequence). This CDR3 reads CSARDERLFGGEQFF. Partial CDR3 DNA: TGCAGTGCTAGAGATGAGCGGCTTTTCGGAGGTGAG.

Of note for this clone: A junction end diverges from the germline sequence, so it may reflect a read error. The read gets to within 3 residues of the CDR3 end, and the germline J gene fills in the rest. The rearrangement uses TRBV10-3 and TRBJ2-7, with TRBD1 identical over 8 bases. The CDR3 is 12 residues long. The germline CDR1 and CDR2 sequences are ENHRY and SYGVKD. The CDR3 bases that were read are TGTGCCATCGGGACAGGTTCCTCCGAG. It codes for CAIGTGSSE. In full, the CDR3 reads CAIGTGSSEQYF.

About this clone itself: The CDR3 end lies 3 residues beyond the end of the read and is filled in from the germline J gene. V usage is TRBV20-1 and J usage is TRBJ1-2; 7 nucleotides align to TRBD1. Germline V gene lookup returns CDR1 DFQATT and CDR2 SNEGSKA (reference sequence). The junction had 4 bases not matched to a gene; V was cut back by 7 bases and J by 2 bases. The CDR3 has 12 amino acids. CDR3 protein: CSVPGQNYGYTF. CDR3 DNA (partial): TGCAGTGTCCCGGGACAGAACTATGGC.

Details on this clone: The read stops 3 residues short of the end of the CDR3; the missing end is completed from the germline J gene. The chain carries TRBV19 and TRBJ1-5, with D possibly TRBD1 on 6 matching bases. Germline lookup yields CDR1 LNHDA and CDR2 SQIVND (reference sequence). This CDR3 is 15 amino acids long. Trimming pared 2 bases from V and 6 bases from J, leaving 14 bases between. CDR3 residues: CASSIRAKGGQPQHF. The DNA read from the CDR3 is TGTGCCAGTAGTATACGGGCAAAAGGGGGTCAGCCC.

CDR3 amino acids: CASSTGGLNTEAFF. The part of the CDR3 DNA that was read is TGCGCCAGCAGCACAGGGGGCTTGAACACTGAA. This chain joins TRBV10-1 and TRBJ1-1, with 9 positions matching TRBD1. Sequencing ends 3 residues short of the CDR3 end; the germline J gene provides the rest. Germline values: CDR1 WNHNN, CDR2 SYGVQD (reference sequence). The CDR3 runs to 14 residues. Trimming cost V 6 bases and J 0 bases; bases outside gene matches: 2.

Comment on this clone: The read is 3 residues too short to cover the CDR3 end, so that end is filled in from the germline J gene. The J gene is TRBJ2-7, the V gene TRBV27, with TRBD1 identical over 7 bases. The V gene's germline CDR1 is MNHEY and CDR2 SMNVEV (reference sequence). The CDR3 consists of 16 residues. With 6 bases clipped from V and 0 bases from J, the junction kept 11 bases outside the gene matches. Here the CDR3 reads CASSPYGTASSYEQYF. The part of the CDR3 DNA that was read is TGTGCCAGCAGCCCGTACGGGACAGCTAGCTCCTACGAG.

For this clone: The sequence runs out 3 residues before the end of the CDR3; the remainder is reconstructed from the germline J gene. The chain is built from TRBV5-6 and TRBJ2-1; tentative D call: TRBD2 (6 bases). The germline gives CDR1 SGHDT, CDR2 YYEEEE. The V end lost 0 bases, the J end lost 6 bases, and 10 bases lay between the germline ends. The CDR3 contains 14 residues. CDR3 DNA, as far as it was read: TGTGCCAGCAGCTTGGGACTAGGCCTCAATGAG. This sequence encodes CASSLGLGLNE. The full CDR3 is CASSLGLGLNEQFF.

Turning to this clone: Sequencing ends 3 residues short of the CDR3 end; the germline J gene provides the rest. The chain employs TRBV18 and TRBJ1-4; D possibly corresponds to TRBD1 (6 bases). The V gene's germline CDR1 is KGHSH and CDR2 LQKENI. CDR3 length equals 16 residues. V was pared by 3 bases and J by 5 bases, with 16 bases between. CDR3 in amino acids: CASSPQSGTQNEKLFF. CDR3 bases read: TGTGCCAGCTCACCTCAGTCCGGGACACAAAATGAAAAA.

A word on this clone: The sequence runs out 3 residues before the end of the CDR3; the remainder is reconstructed from the germline J gene. The rearrangement links TRBV24-1 to TRBJ1-6; TRBD1 might be the D (5 bases). The CDR3 extends over 13 amino acids. Germline V gives CDR1 KGHDR, CDR2 SFDVKD. Trimming removed 10 bases at V and 9 bases at J, with 15 bases between. The chain's CDR3 is CATTRGARSPLHF. The covered CDR3 bases are TGTGCCACTACACGAGGGGCGCGTTCACCC.

Points on this clone: The read terminates 3 residues ahead of where the CDR3 ends, so the germline J gene completes it. The chain uses TRBV7-2 and TRBJ1-2, with TRBD1 identical over 8 bases. This CDR3 is built from 15 residues. Germline V gene data show CDR1 as SGHTA and CDR2 as FQGNSA. The sequenced CDR3 bases are TGTGCCAGCAGCTTAGGGGGGGCAGGGGGCAATGAC. Amino acids: CASSLGGAGGND. The whole CDR3 is CASSLGGAGGNDYTF.